Many counts were recorded for the clone carrying this T cell receptor (beta chain). Its antigen is currently unknown. These data belong to a study of T-cell reconstitution after alpha-beta-depleted transplantation in children. J lost 2 bases, V lost 3 bases, and 11 bases had no gene match. CDR3 size: 20 residues. In germline, CDR1 is SGHDT, CDR2 YYEEEE. Regarding the study as a whole: The origin of alpha-beta T cells about two months after transplant was reportedly several hundred expanded graft clones. The study traced high day-60 TCRbeta diversity in some patients to surviving recipient T cells and thymic progenitors.

Construction of the TCRbeta library involved unique molecular identifiers. TCRdb re-called the PCR reads with MiXCR, one entry per CDR3 protein. Of 600,000 or so distinct CDR3 sequences listed, under 25% are singletons. The V call is TRBV5-6, the J call TRBJ2-1, with 16 nucleotides matching TRBD2. The receptor was derived from a boy in the first two years of life who had a stem cell transplant for acute myeloid leukemia, so the T cells may come from the graft donor. This sample comprised PBMCs, mostly from graft donor cells, obtained 360 days after TCRalphabeta/CD19-depleted stem cell transplant. This CDR3 is CASSSRPGLAGGTPYNEQFF. CDR3 DNA sequence: TGTGCCAGCAGCTCTCGACCGGGACTAGCGGGGGGGACACCCTACAATGAGCAGTTCTTC.